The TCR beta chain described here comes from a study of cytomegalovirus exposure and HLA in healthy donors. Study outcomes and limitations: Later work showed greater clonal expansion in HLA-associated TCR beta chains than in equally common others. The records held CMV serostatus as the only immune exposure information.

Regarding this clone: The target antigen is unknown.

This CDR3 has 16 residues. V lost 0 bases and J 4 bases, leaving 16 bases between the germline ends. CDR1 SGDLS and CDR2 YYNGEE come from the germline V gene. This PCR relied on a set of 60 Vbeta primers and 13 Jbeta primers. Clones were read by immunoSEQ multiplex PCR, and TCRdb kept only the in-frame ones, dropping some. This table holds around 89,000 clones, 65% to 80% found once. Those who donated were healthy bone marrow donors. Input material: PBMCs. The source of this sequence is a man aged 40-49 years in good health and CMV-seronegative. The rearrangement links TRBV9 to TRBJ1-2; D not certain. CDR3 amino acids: CASSVAGEAYVYGYTF. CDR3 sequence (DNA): TGTGCCAGCAGCGTAGCTGGGGAGGCCTACGTCTATGGCTACACCTTC.